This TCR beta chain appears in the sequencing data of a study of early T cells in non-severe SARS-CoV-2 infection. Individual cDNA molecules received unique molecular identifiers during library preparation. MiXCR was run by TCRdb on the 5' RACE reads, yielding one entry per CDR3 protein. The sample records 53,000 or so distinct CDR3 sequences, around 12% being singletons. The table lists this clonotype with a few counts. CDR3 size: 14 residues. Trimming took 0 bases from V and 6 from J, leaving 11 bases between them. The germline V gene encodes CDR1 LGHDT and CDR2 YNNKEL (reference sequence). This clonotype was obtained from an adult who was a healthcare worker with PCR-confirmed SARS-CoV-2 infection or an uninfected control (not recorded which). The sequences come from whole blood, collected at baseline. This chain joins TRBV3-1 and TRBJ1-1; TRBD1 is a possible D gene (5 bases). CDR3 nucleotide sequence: TGTGCCAGCAGCCAAGAGGGCAGGGTCCCTGAAGCTTTCTTT. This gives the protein CASSQEGRVPEAFF.